This TCR beta chain was captured in a study of blood T cell repertoires in COVID-19. This CDR3 spans 16 amino acids. Germline loops: CDR1 SGHKS, CDR2 YYEKEE (reference sequence). V lost 2 bases, J lost 3 bases, and 15 bases lay in between. In the study's own analysis: The assay estimated nucleated cells by amplifying reference gene primers. Sequencing was performed with immunoSEQ multiplex PCR; in TCRdb, only in-frame clones are kept and a portion is missing. V, J and clone size were drawn from that table, and D and trimming were deduced from the DNA. This sample yields around 95,000 clones, of which about nine tenths are seen a single time; around 2.1% belongs to the top ten.

The sequence was obtained from a man aged 50-59 years with active COVID-19. The chain joins TRBV5-5 to TRBJ2-1; possibly TRBD2 for D (6 bases). The sequenced sample consisted of peripheral blood. The CDR3 DNA reads as TGTGCCAGCAGCTTCAATGGGCGGGAAATCTACAATGAGCAGTTCTTC. The encoded protein is CASSFNGREIYNEQFF.